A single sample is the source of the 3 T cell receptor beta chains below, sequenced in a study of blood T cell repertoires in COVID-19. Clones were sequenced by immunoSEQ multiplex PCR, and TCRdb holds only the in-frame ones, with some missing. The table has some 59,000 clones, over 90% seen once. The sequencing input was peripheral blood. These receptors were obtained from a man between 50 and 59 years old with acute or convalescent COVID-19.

This CDR3 reads CASSIEARGYTF. CDR3 bases: TGTGCCAGTAGTATAGAGGCGCGGGGCTACACCTTC. This chain connects TRBV19 to TRBJ1-2; D is undetermined. Trimming stripped 0 bases from V and 8 bases from J, with 7 bases between. This CDR3 comprises 12 residues. Germline V gene lookup returns CDR1 LNHDA and CDR2 SQIVND (reference sequence). Together with reference TRBV19 and TRBJ1-2, the CDR3 gives the full variable domain: DGGITQSPKYLFRKEGQNVTLSCEQNLNHDAMYWYRQDPGQGLRLIYYSQIVNDFQKGDIAEGYSVSREKKESFPLTVTSAQKNPTAFYLCASSIEARGYTFGSGTRLTVV.

The CDR3 bases are TGTGCCAGCAGCTTACATGGAAACACCATATATTTT. Residues: CASSLHGNTIYF. The gene calls are TRBV7-9 and TRBJ1-3; D gene ambiguous. CDR3 length: 12 residues. The germline gives CDR1 SEHNR, CDR2 FQNEAQ (reference sequence). Trimming took off 2 bases at V and 3 bases at J, with 2 bases between the two ends.

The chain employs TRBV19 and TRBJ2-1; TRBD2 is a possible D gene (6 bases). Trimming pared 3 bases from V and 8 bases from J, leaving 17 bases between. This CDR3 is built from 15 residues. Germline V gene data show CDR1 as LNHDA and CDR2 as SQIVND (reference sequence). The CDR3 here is CASSIQAGTAHEQFF. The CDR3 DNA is TGTGCCAGTAGTATTCAAGCGGGTACCGCCCATGAGCAGTTCTTC. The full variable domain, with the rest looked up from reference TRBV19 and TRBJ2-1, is DGGITQSPKYLFRKEGQNVTLSCEQNLNHDAMYWYRQDPGQGLRLIYYSQIVNDFQKGDIAEGYSVSREKKESFPLTVTSAQKNPTAFYLCASSIQAGTAHEQFFGPGTRLTVL.